What follows are 20 T cell receptor beta chains derived from one specimen sequenced in a study of cytomegalovirus exposure and HLA in healthy donors. PCR used 60 Vbeta primers and 13 Jbeta primers. Assay: immunoSEQ multiplex PCR; the TCRdb copy retains only in-frame clones and omits some. The sample has approximately 97,000 clones, 79% seen once. The sample taken for sequencing was PBMCs. Receptor source: a male donor in good health and CMV-seropositive.

The chain has TRBV6-1 and TRBJ1-1; 9 bases are a match to TRBD1. The CDR3 has 17 residues. Germline CDR1 MNHNS, CDR2 SASEGT. The J segment lost 0 bases and the V segment lost 4 bases, leaving 9 bases of the junction unmatched. The CDR3: CASSGGQGTGMNTEAFF. The CDR3 coding sequence is TGTGCCAGCAGTGGAGGACAGGGGACGGGAATGAACACTGAAGCTTTCTTT.

This chain links TRBV5-6 with TRBJ1-4; TRBD1 aligns across 12 bases. The germline V gene has CDR1 SGHDT and CDR2 YYEEEE. This CDR3 has 16 amino acids. V gave up 6 bases and J gave up 4 bases; unmatched junction bases: 7. The CDR3 loop is CASTWGTGGFNEKLFF. Here the CDR3 DNA reads TGTGCCAGCACCTGGGGGACAGGGGGCTTTAATGAAAAACTGTTTTTT. Complete variable domain (other parts from reference TRBV5-6 and TRBJ1-4): DAGVTQSPTHLIKTRGQQVTLRCSPKSGHDTVSWYQQALGQGPQFIFQYYEEEERQRGNFPDRFSGHQFPNYSSELNVNALLLGDSALYLCASTWGTGGFNEKLFFGSGTQLSVL.

In DNA form, the CDR3 reads TGTGCCAGCCGACAGGGGTGGGTGGATGGCTACACCTTC. Amino acid sequence: CASRQGWVDGYTF. J is TRBJ1-2 and V is TRBV19; 8 bases agree with TRBD1. V trimming: 9 bases; J trimming: 6 bases; junction bases outside the gene matches: 9. Germline V gene lookup returns CDR1 LNHDA and CDR2 SQIVND (reference sequence). The CDR3 totals 13 residues.

This clone was observed a single time. DNA for the CDR3: TGCGCCAGCATGCCTGGGGCAGTGAGCTCCTACAATGAGCAGTTCTTC. It is translated as CASMPGAVSSYNEQFF. This chain links TRBV5-1 with TRBJ2-1; tentatively, D is TRBD1 (5 bases). The CDR3 spans 16 residues. The V and J ends lost 6 bases and 0 bases respectively, with 16 bases between them. The germline V gene has CDR1 SGHRS and CDR2 YFSETQ.

The rearrangement links TRBV4-2 to TRBJ1-5; a possible D gene is TRBD1 (5 bases). V was shortened by 0 bases and J by 6 bases, with 12 bases between the two germline ends. From germline, CDR1 is LGHNA and CDR2 YNFKEQ. The CDR3 covers 15 residues. CDR3 in amino acids: CASSQDTGAGQPQHF. The DNA of the CDR3 is TGTGCCAGCAGCCAAGATACAGGAGCGGGTCAGCCCCAGCATTTT.

This chain links TRBV5-1 with TRBJ2-7, with 7 nucleotides matching TRBD1. V dropped 7 bases and J dropped 2; count of bases not matched to a gene: 9. Germline V gene data show CDR1 as SGHRS and CDR2 as YFSETQ. This CDR3 has 14 amino acids. DNA for the CDR3: TGCGCCAGCCGAACATGGGACAGTGCCTACGAGCAGTACTTC. It translates to CASRTWDSAYEQYF.

This sequence joins TRBV6-5 and TRBJ2-7, with D tentatively TRBD1 (6 bases). The CDR3 is 14 residues long. Trimming shortened V by 5 bases and J by 6 bases, and 17 bases separated the two germline ends. CDR1 is MNHEY and CDR2 is SVGAGI in the germline V gene. The CDR3 DNA reads as TGTGCCAGCAGTGGGGGCGGGTCTTGGGGCGAGCAGTACTTC. Translating it yields CASSGGGSWGEQYF.

CDR3 sequence reads: CASSSSSGGANEQFF. Written as DNA, the CDR3 is TGTGCCAGCAGCTCTTCCAGCGGGGGGGCCAATGAGCAGTTCTTC. The chain uses TRBV7-3 and TRBJ2-1; 10 nucleotides line up with TRBD2. V was clipped by 4 bases and J by 6 bases; unmatched bases: 6. The CDR3 contains 15 residues. Germline V lookup: CDR1 SGHTA, CDR2 FQGTGA.

The chain couples TRBV29-1 to TRBJ1-2, with 7 bases identical to TRBD1. CDR1 is SQVTM, CDR2 ANQGSEA, per germline. Trimming removed 7 bases from V and 8 bases from J; junction bases left unmatched: 16. The length of the CDR3 is 14 residues. The CDR3 nucleotides read TGCAGCGCAGCCACCCGCGACAGGGTATGGGGCTACACCTTC. This sequence encodes CSAATRDRVWGYTF.

The genes are TRBV13 and TRBJ2-3; 7 bases are a match to TRBD1. The CDR3 consists of 15 residues. V dropped 5 bases and J dropped 5; count of bases not matched to a gene: 10. CDR1 PRHDT and CDR2 FYEKMQ come from the germline V gene (reference sequence). CDR3 DNA: TGTGCCAGCAGCCAACAGGGGTCCCACGGAGATACGCAGTATTTT. Its translation is CASSQQGSHGDTQYF.

The V and J genes are TRBV6-1 and TRBJ1-4; 7 bases fit TRBD1. The V segment lost 3 bases and the J segment 8 bases; nucleotides outside the gene matches: 6. The CDR3 runs 14 residues. Per germline, CDR1 MNHNS and CDR2 SASEGT. The CDR3 coding sequence is TGTGCCAGCAGTGATAGGGGGCGCGGGGAAAAACTGTTTTTT. Translating it yields CASSDRGRGEKLFF.

The sample holds one count of this clone. The V call is TRBV4-1, the J call TRBJ2-3, with D unclear. CDR1 MGHRA and CDR2 YSYEKL come from the germline V gene. The V end lost 0 bases, the J end lost 6 bases, and 10 bases lay between the germline ends. This CDR3 has 14 amino acids. The DNA for the CDR3 is TGCGCCAGCAGCCAAGATAGTCTGGTGGATACGCAGTATTTT. This translates into CASSQDSLVDTQYF.

The table lists this clone with a few counts. The chain combines TRBV6-1 with TRBJ1-4; D is uncertain. The CDR3 length is 15 residues. V was clipped by 0 bases and J by 8 bases, with 13 bases between them. Germline values: CDR1 MNHNS, CDR2 SASEGT. The CDR3 region has the DNA TGTGCCAGCAGTGAAGCGCGAGGGTACGACGAAAAACTGTTTTTT. It is translated as CASSEARGYDEKLFF.

V is TRBV19 and J is TRBJ2-7; tentatively, D is TRBD2 (5 bases). The CDR3 has 17 amino acids. Germline V gene data show CDR1 as LNHDA and CDR2 as SQIVND (reference sequence). Deletions cut 5 bases from V and 7 bases from J, with 27 bases between. The CDR3 loop reads CASSAVASLTFPREQYF. Here the CDR3 DNA reads TGTGCCAGTAGTGCGGTGGCTAGCCTTACCTTCCCCCGGGAGCAGTACTTC.

The chain employs TRBV4-1 and TRBJ1-1; 7 nucleotides match TRBD1. The junction had 12 bases not matched to a gene; V was cut back by 6 bases and J by 8 bases. This CDR3 comprises 14 residues. Germline values: CDR1 MGHRA, CDR2 YSYEKL. Here the CDR3 DNA reads TGCGCCAGCAGTCCCCGACAGGGAAACGGAGAAGCTTTCTTT. This translates into CASSPRQGNGEAFF.

J is TRBJ1-2 and V is TRBV11-2; no firm D call. The V end lost 2 bases, the J end lost 5 bases, and 15 bases lay between the germline ends. The CDR3 sequence is 15 residues long. From germline, CDR1 is SGHAT and CDR2 FQNNGV. CDR3 loop: CASSLMEGWNYGYTF. The CDR3 DNA is TGTGCCAGCAGCTTAATGGAGGGATGGAATTATGGCTACACCTTC.

The chain uses TRBV9 and TRBJ1-2, with D possibly matching TRBD1 (5 bases). The germline gives CDR1 SGDLS, CDR2 YYNGEE. CDR3 length: 15 amino acids. V was cut by 0 bases and J by 1 base, with 10 bases left in between. This CDR3 is CASSVGGGVNYGYTF. The CDR3 region has the DNA TGTGCCAGCAGCGTAGGGGGAGGGGTTAACTATGGCTACACCTTC.

This clone was recorded only once. V gene TRBV27 combines with J gene TRBJ2-7; 10 bases are shared with TRBD2. Trimming cost V 8 bases and J 2 bases; bases outside gene matches: 12. The CDR3 extends over 16 amino acids. Germline values: CDR1 MNHEY, CDR2 SMNVEV (reference sequence). In DNA, the CDR3 is TGTGCCAGCCCCTCCTCGCTAGCGGGGGTACCCTACGAGCAGTACTTC. It encodes CASPSSLAGVPYEQYF.

This clone was seen once. This sequence joins TRBV6-5 and TRBJ1-2; TRBD1 matches 7 bases. CDR1 is MNHEY and CDR2 is SVGAGI in the germline V gene. The CDR3 loop spans 15 amino acids. Unmatched junction bases numbered 10, after V lost 5 bases and J lost 4 bases. CDR3 DNA: TGTGCCAGCAGTCGGGCCGACAGGGCCAGCTATGGCTACACCTTC. Translated, it gives CASSRADRASYGYTF.

This clone came up a few times. The gene calls are TRBV5-1 and TRBJ2-7; 10 bases are shared with TRBD1. The germline CDR1 and CDR2 sequences are SGHRS and YFSETQ. V lost 7 bases to trimming and J lost 3 bases; unmatched junction nucleotides: 4. This CDR3 contains 13 residues. The CDR3 here is CASGRDRGYEQYF. The DNA for the CDR3 is TGCGCCAGCGGACGGGACAGGGGCTACGAGCAGTACTTC. The full variable domain, its missing parts supplied by reference TRBV5-1 and TRBJ2-7, is KAGVTQTPRYLIKTRGQQVTLSCSPISGHRSVSWYQQTPGQGLQFLFEYFSETQRNKGNFPGRFSGRQFSNSRSEMNVSTLELGDSALYLCASGRDRGYEQYFGPGTRLTVT.